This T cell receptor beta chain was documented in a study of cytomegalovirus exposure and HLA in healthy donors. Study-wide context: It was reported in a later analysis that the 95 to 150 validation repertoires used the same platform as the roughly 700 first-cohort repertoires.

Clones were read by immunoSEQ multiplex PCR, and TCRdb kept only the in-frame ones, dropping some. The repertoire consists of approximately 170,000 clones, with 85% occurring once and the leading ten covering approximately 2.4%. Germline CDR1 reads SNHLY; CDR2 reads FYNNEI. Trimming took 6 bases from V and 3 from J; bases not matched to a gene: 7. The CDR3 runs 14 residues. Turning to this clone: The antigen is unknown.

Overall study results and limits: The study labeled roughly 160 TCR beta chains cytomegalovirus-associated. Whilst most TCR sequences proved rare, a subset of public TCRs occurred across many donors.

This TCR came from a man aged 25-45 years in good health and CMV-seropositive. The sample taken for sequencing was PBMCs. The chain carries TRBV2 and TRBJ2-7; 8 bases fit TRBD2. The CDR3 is CASRTSGGLYEQYF. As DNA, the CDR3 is TGTGCCAGCAGGACCAGCGGGGGACTCTACGAGCAGTACTTC.